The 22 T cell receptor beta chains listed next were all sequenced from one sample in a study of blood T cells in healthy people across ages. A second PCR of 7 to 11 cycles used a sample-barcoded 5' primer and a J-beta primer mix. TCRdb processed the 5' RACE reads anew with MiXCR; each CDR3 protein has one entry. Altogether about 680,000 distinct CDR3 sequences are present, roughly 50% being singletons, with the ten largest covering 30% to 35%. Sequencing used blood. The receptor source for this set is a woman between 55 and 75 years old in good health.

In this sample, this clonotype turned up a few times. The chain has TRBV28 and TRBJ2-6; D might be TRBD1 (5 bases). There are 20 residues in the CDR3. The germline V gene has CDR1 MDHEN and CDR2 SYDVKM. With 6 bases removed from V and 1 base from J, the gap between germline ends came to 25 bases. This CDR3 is CASSLPLAQGPPSGANVLTF. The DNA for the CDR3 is TGTGCCAGCAGCCTCCCCCTTGCCCAGGGTCCTCCTTCTGGGGCCAACGTCCTGACTTTC.

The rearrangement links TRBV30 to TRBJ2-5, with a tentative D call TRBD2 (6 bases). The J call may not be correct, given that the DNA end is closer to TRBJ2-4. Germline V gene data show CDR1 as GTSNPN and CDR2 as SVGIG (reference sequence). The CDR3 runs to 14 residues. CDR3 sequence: CAWKSASVKNIQYF. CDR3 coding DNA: TGTGCCTGGAAATCGGCTAGCGTAAAAAACATTCAGTACTTC.

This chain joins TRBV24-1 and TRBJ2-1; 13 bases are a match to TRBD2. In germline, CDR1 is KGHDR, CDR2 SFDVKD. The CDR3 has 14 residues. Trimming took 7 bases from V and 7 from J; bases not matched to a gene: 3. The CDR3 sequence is CATRGLAGVNEQFF. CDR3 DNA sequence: TGTGCCACCAGAGGACTAGCGGGAGTGAATGAGCAGTTCTTC.

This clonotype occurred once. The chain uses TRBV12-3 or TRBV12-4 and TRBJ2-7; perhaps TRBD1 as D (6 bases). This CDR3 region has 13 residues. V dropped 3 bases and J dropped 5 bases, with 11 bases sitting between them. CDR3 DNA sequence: TGTGCCAGCAGTTTGGGGGCCTACGACGAGCAGTACTTC. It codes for CASSLGAYDEQYF.

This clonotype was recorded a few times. The CDR3 here is CASSPRDSSSEQYF. CDR3 sequence (DNA): TGTGCCAGCAGCCCCCGGGATAGCTCTAGTGAGCAGTACTTC. The rearrangement joins TRBV7-9 to TRBJ2-4; possible D gene TRBD2, 5 bases. CDR3 length equals 14 residues. Germline loops: CDR1 SEHNR, CDR2 FQNEAQ (reference sequence). Between the trimmed V and J ends, which lost 5 bases and 13 bases, there was a span of 21 bases.

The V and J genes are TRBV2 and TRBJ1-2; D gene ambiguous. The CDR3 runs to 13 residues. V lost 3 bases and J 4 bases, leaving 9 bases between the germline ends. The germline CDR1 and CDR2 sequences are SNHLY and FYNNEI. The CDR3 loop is CASSDSFFYGYTF. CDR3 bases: TGTGCCAGCAGTGACAGCTTTTTCTATGGCTACACCTTC.

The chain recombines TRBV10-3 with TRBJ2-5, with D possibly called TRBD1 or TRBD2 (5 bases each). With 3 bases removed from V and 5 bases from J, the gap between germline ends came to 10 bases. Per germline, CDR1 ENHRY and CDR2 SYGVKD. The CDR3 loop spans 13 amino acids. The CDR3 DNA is TGTGCCATCAGTGACGGGGCGTGGGAGACCCAGTACTTC. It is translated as CAISDGAWETQYF.

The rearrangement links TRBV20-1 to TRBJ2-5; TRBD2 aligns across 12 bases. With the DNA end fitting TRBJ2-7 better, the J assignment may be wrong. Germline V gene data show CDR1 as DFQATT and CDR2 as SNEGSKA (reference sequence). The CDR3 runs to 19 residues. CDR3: CSARALGLAGHIGGSEQYF. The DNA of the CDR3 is TGCAGTGCTAGAGCCTTAGGACTAGCGGGACACATCGGCGGTTCCGAGCAGTACTTC.

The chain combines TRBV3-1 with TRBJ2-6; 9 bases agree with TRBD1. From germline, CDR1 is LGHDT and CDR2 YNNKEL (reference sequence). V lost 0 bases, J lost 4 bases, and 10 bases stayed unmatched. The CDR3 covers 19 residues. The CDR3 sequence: CASSQEDRGSYSGANVLTF. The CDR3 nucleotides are TGTGCCAGCAGCCAAGAGGACAGGGGTTCATATTCCGGGGCCAACGTCCTGACTTTC.

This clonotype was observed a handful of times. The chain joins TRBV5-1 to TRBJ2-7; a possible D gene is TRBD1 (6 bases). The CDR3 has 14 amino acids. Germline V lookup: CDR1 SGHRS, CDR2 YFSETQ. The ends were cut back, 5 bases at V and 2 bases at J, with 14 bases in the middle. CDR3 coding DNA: TGCGCCAGCAGTCCGTCAAGGGGGACCTACGAGCAGTACTTC. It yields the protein CASSPSRGTYEQYF.

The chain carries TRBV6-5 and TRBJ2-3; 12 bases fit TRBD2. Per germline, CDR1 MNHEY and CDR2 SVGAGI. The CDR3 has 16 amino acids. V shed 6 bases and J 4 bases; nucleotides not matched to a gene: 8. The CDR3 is CASSYLGLAGPDTQYF. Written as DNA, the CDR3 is TGTGCCAGCAGCTACCTGGGACTAGCGGGTCCAGATACGCAGTATTTT.

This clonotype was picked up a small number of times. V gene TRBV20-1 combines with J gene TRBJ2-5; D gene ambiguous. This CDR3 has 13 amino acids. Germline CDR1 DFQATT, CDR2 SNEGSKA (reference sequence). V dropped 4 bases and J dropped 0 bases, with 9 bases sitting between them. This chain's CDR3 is CSAKHSYQETQYF. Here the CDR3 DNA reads TGCAGTGCTAAACACTCGTACCAAGAGACCCAGTACTTC.

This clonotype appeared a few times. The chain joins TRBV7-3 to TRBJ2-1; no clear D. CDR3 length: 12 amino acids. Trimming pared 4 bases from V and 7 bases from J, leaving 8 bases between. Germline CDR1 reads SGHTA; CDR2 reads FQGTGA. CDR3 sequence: CASSSDFNEQFF. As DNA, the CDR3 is TGTGCCAGCAGCTCAGACTTTAATGAGCAGTTCTTC. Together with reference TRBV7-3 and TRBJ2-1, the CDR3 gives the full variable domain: GAGVSQTPSNKVTEKGKYVELRCDPISGHTALYWYRQSLGQGPEFLIYFQGTGAADDSGLPNDRFFAVRPEGSVSTLKIQRTERGDSAVYLCASSSDFNEQFFGPGTRLTVL.

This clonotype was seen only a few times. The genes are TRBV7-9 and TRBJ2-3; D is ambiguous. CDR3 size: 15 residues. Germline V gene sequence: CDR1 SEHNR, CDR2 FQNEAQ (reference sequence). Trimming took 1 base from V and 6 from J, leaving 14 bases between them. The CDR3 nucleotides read TGTGCCAGCAGCTTAGGGGGTTTGATGGTTGATACGCAGTATTTT. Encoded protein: CASSLGGLMVDTQYF.

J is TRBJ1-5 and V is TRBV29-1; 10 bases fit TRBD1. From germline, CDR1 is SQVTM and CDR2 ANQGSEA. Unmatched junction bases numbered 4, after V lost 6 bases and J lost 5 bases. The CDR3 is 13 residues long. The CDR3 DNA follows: TGCAGCGTCTCCGGGACAGGGGATCAGCCCCAGCATTTT. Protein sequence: CSVSGTGDQPQHF.

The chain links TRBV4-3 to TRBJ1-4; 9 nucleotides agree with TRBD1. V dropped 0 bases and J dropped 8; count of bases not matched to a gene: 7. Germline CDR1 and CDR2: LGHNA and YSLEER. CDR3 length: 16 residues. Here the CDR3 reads CASSQDLGTGKEKLFF. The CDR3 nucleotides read TGCGCCAGCAGCCAAGATTTGGGGACAGGGAAAGAAAAACTGTTTTTT.

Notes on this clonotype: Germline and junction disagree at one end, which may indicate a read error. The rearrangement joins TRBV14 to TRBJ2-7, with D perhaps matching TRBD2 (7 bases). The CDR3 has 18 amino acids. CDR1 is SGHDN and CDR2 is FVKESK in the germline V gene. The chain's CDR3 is CVSSQDLRGRVRSYEQYF. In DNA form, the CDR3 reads TGTGTCAGCAGCCAAGATCTTAGGGGGAGGGTCCGCTCCTACGAGCAGTACTTC.

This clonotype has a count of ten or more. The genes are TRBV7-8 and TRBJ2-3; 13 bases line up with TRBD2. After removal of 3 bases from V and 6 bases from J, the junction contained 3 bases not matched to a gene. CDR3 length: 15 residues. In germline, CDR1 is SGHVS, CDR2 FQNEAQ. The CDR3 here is CASSFTSGGADTQYF. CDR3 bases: TGTGCCAGCAGCTTCACTAGCGGGGGGGCGGATACGCAGTATTTT.

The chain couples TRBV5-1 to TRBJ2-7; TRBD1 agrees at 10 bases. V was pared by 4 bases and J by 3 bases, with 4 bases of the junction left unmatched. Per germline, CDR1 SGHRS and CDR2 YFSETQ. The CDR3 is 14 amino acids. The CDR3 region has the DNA TGCGCCAGCAGCGACCGGACAGGGGGCTACGAGCAGTACTTC. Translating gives CASSDRTGGYEQYF.

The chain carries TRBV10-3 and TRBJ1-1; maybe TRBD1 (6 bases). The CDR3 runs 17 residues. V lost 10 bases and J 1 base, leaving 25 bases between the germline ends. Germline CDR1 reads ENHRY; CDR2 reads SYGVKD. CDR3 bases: TGTGCCACTGACCCTACAGGGCCCCCCAGGGCGAACACTGAAGCTTTCTTT. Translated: CATDPTGPPRANTEAFF.

The DNA for the CDR3 is TGTGCCAGCAGTCTCCCCGGGGGCGGGAGAAAAAATGAGCAGTTCTTC. Amino acids: CASSLPGGGRKNEQFF. The chain is built from TRBV28 and TRBJ2-1; D possibly corresponds to TRBD2 (7 bases). The CDR3 extends over 16 amino acids. Germline V gene lookup returns CDR1 MDHEN and CDR2 SYDVKM. V dropped 5 bases and J dropped 7 bases, with 21 bases sitting between them.

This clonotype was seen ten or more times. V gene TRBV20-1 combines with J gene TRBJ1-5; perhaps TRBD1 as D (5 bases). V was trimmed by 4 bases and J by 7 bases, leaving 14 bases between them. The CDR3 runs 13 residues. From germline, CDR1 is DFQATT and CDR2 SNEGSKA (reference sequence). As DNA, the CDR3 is TGCAGTGCTAAGCGGGGGGTAGGGCAGCCCCAGCATTTT. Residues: CSAKRGVGQPQHF.